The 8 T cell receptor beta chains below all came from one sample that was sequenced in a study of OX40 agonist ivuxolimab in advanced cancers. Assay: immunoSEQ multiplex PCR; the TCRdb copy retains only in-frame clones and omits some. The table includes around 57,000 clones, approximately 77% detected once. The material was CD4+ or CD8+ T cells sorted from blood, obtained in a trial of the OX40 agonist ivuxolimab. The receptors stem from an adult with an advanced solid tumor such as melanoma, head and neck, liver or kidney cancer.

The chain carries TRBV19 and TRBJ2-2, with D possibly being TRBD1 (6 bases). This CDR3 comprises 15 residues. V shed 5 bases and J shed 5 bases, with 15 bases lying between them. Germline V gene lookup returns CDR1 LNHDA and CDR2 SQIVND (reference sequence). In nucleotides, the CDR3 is TGTGCCAGTAGTCGAGGACAGTACACTACCGGGGAGCTGTTTTTT. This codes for CASSRGQYTTGELFF.

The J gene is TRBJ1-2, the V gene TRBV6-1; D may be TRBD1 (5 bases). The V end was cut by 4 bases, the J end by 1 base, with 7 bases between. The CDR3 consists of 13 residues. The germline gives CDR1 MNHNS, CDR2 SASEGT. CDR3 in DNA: TGTGCCAGCAGTGTGACAGTTAACTATGGCTACACCTTC. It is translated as CASSVTVNYGYTF.

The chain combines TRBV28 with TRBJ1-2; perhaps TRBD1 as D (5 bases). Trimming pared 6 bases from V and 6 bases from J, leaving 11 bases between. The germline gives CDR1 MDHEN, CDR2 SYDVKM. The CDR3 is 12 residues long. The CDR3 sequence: CASSRGGDGYTF. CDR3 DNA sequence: TGTGCCAGCAGCCGGGGGGGGGATGGCTACACCTTC.

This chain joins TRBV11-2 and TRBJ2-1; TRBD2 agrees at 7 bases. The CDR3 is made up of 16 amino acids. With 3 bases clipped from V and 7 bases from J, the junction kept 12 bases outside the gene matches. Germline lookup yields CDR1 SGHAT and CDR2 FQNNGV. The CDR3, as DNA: TGTGCCAGCAGCTTCCCTCAGGGCGGGAGTATGAATGAGCAGTTCTTC. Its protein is CASSFPQGGSMNEQFF.

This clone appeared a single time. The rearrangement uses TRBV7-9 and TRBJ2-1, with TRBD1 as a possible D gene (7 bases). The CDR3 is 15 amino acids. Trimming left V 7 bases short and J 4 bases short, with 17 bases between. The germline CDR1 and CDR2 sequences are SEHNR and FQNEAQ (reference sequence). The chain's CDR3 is CASTLQGGFYNEQFF. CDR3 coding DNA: TGTGCCAGCACCCTCCAGGGGGGCTTTTACAATGAGCAGTTCTTC.

In nucleotides, the CDR3 is TGTGCCAGCAGACGATCCCGAGACAACGAGCAGTACTTC. Protein: CASRRSRDNEQYF. The V gene is TRBV2, the J gene TRBJ2-7; no clear D. Between the trimmed V and J ends, which lost 6 bases and 5 bases, there was a span of 14 bases. Germline CDR1 SNHLY, CDR2 FYNNEI. The CDR3 is made up of 13 amino acids.

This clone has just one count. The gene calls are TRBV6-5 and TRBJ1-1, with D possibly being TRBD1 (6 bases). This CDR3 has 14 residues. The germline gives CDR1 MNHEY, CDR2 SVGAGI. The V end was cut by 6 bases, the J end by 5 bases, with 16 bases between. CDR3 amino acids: CASSRRAGVTEAFF. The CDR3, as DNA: TGTGCCAGCAGCCGACGGGCAGGGGTAACTGAAGCTTTCTTT.

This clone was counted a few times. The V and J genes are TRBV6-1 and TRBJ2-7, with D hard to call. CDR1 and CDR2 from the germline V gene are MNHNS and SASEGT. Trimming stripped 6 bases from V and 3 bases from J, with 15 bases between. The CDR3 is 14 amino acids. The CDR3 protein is CASSPTRSDYEQYF. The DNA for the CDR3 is TGTGCCAGCAGCCCGACAAGGTCGGACTACGAGCAGTACTTC.